The 22 T cell receptor beta chains listed next were all sequenced from one sample in a study of regulatory T cells in long-lasting Graves disease. The time point denotes: newly diagnosed GD, antithyroid drugs for less than 3 months. RNA extracted from PBMCs served as the sequencing template. Both iRepertoire HTBI primers and Arm-PCR of CDR3 regions were used to build the TCR beta libraries. TCRdb independently ran MiXCR on the multiplex PCR reads; one entry per CDR3 protein. This table has over 200,000 distinct CDR3 sequences, 15% to 20% appearing once. The same data also contributed to another study, on T cells in Graves' hyperthyroidism and ophthalmopathy.

The sample here was peripheral blood mononuclear cells (PBMCs), taken at new diagnosis, from a patient treated with antithyroid drugs. These receptor sequences come from a woman aged 30 to 39 with Graves disease.

This clonotype was recorded at least ten times. This chain links TRBV3-1 with TRBJ2-5; D is possibly TRBD1 (5 bases). Germline lookup yields CDR1 LGHDT and CDR2 YNNKEL (reference sequence). CDR3 length: 15 residues. V dropped 1 base and J dropped 2 bases, with 11 bases sitting between them. The CDR3 DNA reads TGTGCCAGCAGCCAAGGACAGACATGGCAAGAGACCCAGTACTTC. It yields the protein CASSQGQTWQETQYF.

This clonotype was detected many times. The rearrangement links TRBV7-9 to TRBJ1-2; tentative D call: TRBD1 (5 bases). The CDR3 length is 13 residues. The ends were cut back, 5 bases at V and 7 bases at J, with 14 bases in the middle. Germline CDR1 SEHNR, CDR2 FQNEAQ (reference sequence). The CDR3 spells CASSVQGVSGYTF. The CDR3 nucleotides read TGTGCCAGCAGCGTGCAGGGTGTCAGTGGCTACACCTTC.

This clonotype appeared many times. The chain links TRBV29-1 to TRBJ2-5, with D possibly TRBD1 on 7 matching bases. The V end was cut by 3 bases, the J end by 9 bases, with 14 bases between. Germline V gives CDR1 SQVTM, CDR2 ANQGSEA. CDR3 length: 12 residues. The CDR3 DNA is TGCAGCGTTGAGGACCAGGGGGAGGCCCAGTACTTC. This codes for CSVEDQGEAQYF.

The chain couples TRBV10-1 to TRBJ2-1, with D maybe TRBD2 (7 bases). Trimming took 8 bases from V and 12 from J, leaving 20 bases between them. CDR1 is WNHNN, CDR2 SYGVQD, per germline (reference sequence). This CDR3 is 13 amino acids long. This chain's CDR3 is CASPDRGAIGQFF. The CDR3 bases are TGCGCCAGCCCCGATCGGGGGGCAATAGGGCAGTTCTTC.

This clonotype was picked up many times. This chain connects TRBV4-1 to TRBJ2-7; D ambiguous. The CDR3 has 12 amino acids. Germline assignment: CDR1 MGHRA and CDR2 YSYEKL. V shed 2 bases and J shed 6 bases, with 8 bases lying between them. The CDR3 here is CASSQISGEQYF. DNA of the CDR3: TGCGCCAGCAGCCAAATATCCGGCGAGCAGTACTTC.

This clonotype showed up many times. The chain employs TRBV20-1 and TRBJ1-3; D call uncertain. Germline CDR1 and CDR2: DFQATT and SNEGSKA (reference sequence). Trimming removed 3 bases from V and 1 base from J, with 10 bases in between. The CDR3 is 14 residues long. CDR3 protein: CSASRRTSGNTIYF. CDR3 coding DNA: TGCAGTGCTAGTCGGAGGACGTCTGGAAACACCATATATTTT.

This clonotype was seen a few times. A far larger clone lies a single base away; this is likely a read error. The chain joins TRBV6-1 to TRBJ1-2; TRBD1 agrees at 7 bases. This CDR3 spans 13 amino acids. Germline CDR1 MNHNS, CDR2 SASEGT. V was pared by 7 bases and J by 2 bases, with 4 bases of the junction left unmatched. In nucleotides, the CDR3 is TGTGCCAGCAATTCGGGACAGAACTATGGCTACACCTTC. Protein sequence: CASNSGQNYGYTF.

This clonotype was seen repeatedly, ten times or more. The chain combines TRBV11-3 with TRBJ2-5; D ambiguous. Germline CDR1 reads SGHNT; CDR2 reads YENEEA. The CDR3 is 14 amino acids. Trimming removed 5 bases from V and 4 bases from J, with 14 bases in between. For the CDR3, the DNA is TGTGCCAGCAGCCTCAACCCACATGGAGAGACCCAGTACTTC. This encodes CASSLNPHGETQYF.

To note about this clonotype: A far larger clone is one nucleotide away, so this likely arose from a read error. The chain recombines TRBV12-3 or TRBV12-4 with TRBJ2-3; D may be TRBD2 (6 bases). The assigned J gene may be wrong: the sequence end matches TRBJ2-7 better. The CDR3 is 14 residues long. CDR3 in amino acids: CASSPRLGLYEQYF. Written as DNA, the CDR3 is TGTGCCAGCAGTCCTCGACTAGGGCTCTACGAGCAGTACTTC.

This clonotype was counted ten times or more. CDR3 in amino acids: CASSLGRGGSYNEQFF. The CDR3 nucleotides are TGTGCCAGCAGCTTAGGAAGGGGGGGATCATACAATGAGCAGTTCTTC. The chain carries TRBV11-2 and TRBJ2-1; TRBD2 might be the D (7 bases). V was shortened by 1 base and J by 4 bases, with 14 bases between the two germline ends. The germline V gene has CDR1 SGHAT and CDR2 FQNNGV. This CDR3 comprises 16 residues.

This clonotype was counted ten times or more. This chain links TRBV6-1 with TRBJ2-3; D possibly corresponds to TRBD1 (6 bases). V was trimmed by 6 bases and J by 5 bases, leaving 15 bases between them. The CDR3 spans 14 residues. Germline V gene lookup returns CDR1 MNHNS and CDR2 SASEGT. The CDR3 spells CASSQRQAGDTQYF. DNA of the CDR3: TGTGCCAGCAGCCAACGACAGGCAGGAGATACGCAGTATTTT.

As for this clonotype: This may stem from a read error, because a much larger clone lies one nucleotide away. The chain employs TRBV3-1 and TRBJ1-3, with D uncertain. The CDR3 consists of 14 residues. Germline CDR1 is LGHDT and CDR2 is YNNKEL (reference sequence). The CDR3 here is CASSHYGFGNAIYF. The CDR3 DNA sequence: TGTGCCAGCAGCCACTACGGGTTTGGAAACGCCATATATTTT.

This rearrangement joins TRBV2 to TRBJ1-4, with 7 bases identical to TRBD1. The CDR3 spans 15 residues. Germline CDR1 is SNHLY and CDR2 is FYNNEI. With 8 bases clipped from V and 5 bases from J, the junction kept 11 bases outside the gene matches. This CDR3 is CASGLGQKLNEKLFF. CDR3 nucleotide sequence: TGTGCCAGCGGCCTGGGACAGAAACTAAATGAAAAACTGTTTTTT.

V is TRBV27 and J is TRBJ2-5; 7 nucleotides line up with TRBD2. Unmatched junction bases numbered 8, after V lost 1 base and J lost 0 bases. The CDR3 covers 17 residues. The germline V gene has CDR1 MNHEY and CDR2 SMNVEV (reference sequence). CDR3 nucleotide sequence: TGTGCCAGCAGTTTATTGGGGGGGACCGAGGACCAAGAGACCCAGTACTTC. It yields the protein CASSLLGGTEDQETQYF.

This clonotype was found many times. The CDR3, as DNA: TGTGCCAGCAGTTCCTCCCGGGACAGGGGGCTCAATGAAAAACTGTTTTTT. Protein sequence: CASSSSRDRGLNEKLFF. The chain employs TRBV27 and TRBJ1-4, with 12 bases fitting TRBD1. V lost 4 bases, J lost 5 bases, and 8 bases stayed unmatched. CDR1 is MNHEY, CDR2 SMNVEV, per germline (reference sequence). The CDR3 extends over 17 amino acids.

This clonotype was seen many times. This chain connects TRBV3-1 to TRBJ1-1; tentative D call: TRBD1 (6 bases). Trimming took off 0 bases at V and 5 bases at J, with 16 bases between the two ends. This CDR3 is 16 amino acids long. Germline CDR1 LGHDT, CDR2 YNNKEL (reference sequence). CDR3 residues: CASSQDLVGARTEAFF. CDR3 DNA: TGTGCCAGCAGCCAAGATCTTGTGGGGGCGCGTACTGAAGCTTTCTTT.

Many counts were recorded for this clonotype. The rearrangement links TRBV12-3 or TRBV12-4 to TRBJ2-1, with 15 bases fitting TRBD2. The CDR3 covers 17 residues. The junction had 7 bases not matched to a gene; V was cut back by 8 bases and J by 2 bases. The CDR3 nucleotides are TGTGCCAGCGGGGGACTAGCGGGGGGCGGCACCTACAATGAGCAGTTCTTC. It encodes CASGGLAGGGTYNEQFF.

Many counts were recorded for this clonotype. The chain carries TRBV13 and TRBJ1-1, with 8 bases lining up with TRBD1. Losses at the gene ends were 5 bases for V and 4 bases for J; bases not matched to a gene: 9. Germline lookup yields CDR1 PRHDT and CDR2 FYEKMQ (reference sequence). The length of the CDR3 is 15 residues. The CDR3 is CASSLYRGGTTEAFF. CDR3 DNA sequence: TGTGCCAGCAGCCTATACAGGGGGGGGACCACTGAAGCTTTCTTT.

This clonotype appeared many times. The chain uses TRBV18 and TRBJ1-4; D gene ambiguous. The CDR3 consists of 15 residues. Trimming took off 1 base at V and 0 bases at J, with 6 bases between the two ends. Germline V gene data show CDR1 as KGHSH and CDR2 as LQKENI. The CDR3 bases are TGTGCCAGCTCACCACGTAGTGCAACTAATGAAAAACTGTTTTTT. As protein: CASSPRSATNEKLFF.

This clonotype was recorded at least ten times. J is TRBJ2-5 and V is TRBV5-1; D is possibly TRBD1 (5 bases). Deletions cut 0 bases from V and 2 bases from J, with 5 bases between. CDR3 length: 13 amino acids. In germline, CDR1 is SGHRS, CDR2 YFSETQ. In DNA, the CDR3 is TGCGCCAGCAGCTTGGACAGGCAAGAGACCCAGTACTTC. It codes for CASSLDRQETQYF.

This clonotype was detected ten times or more. V usage is TRBV5-1 and J usage is TRBJ2-2; D is ambiguous. Looked up from germline, CDR1 is SGHRS and CDR2 is YFSETQ. CDR3 length: 14 residues. V lost 0 bases and J 6 bases, leaving 9 bases between the germline ends. The CDR3 DNA reads TGCGCCAGCAGCTTGGCCCCTTCTCCCGGGGAGCTGTTTTTT. Translating it yields CASSLAPSPGELFF.

The V gene is TRBV2, the J gene TRBJ2-7; TRBD1 agrees at 9 bases. The germline V gene has CDR1 SNHLY and CDR2 FYNNEI. V was clipped by 7 bases and J by 5 bases; unmatched bases: 9. The CDR3 sequence is 14 residues long. As DNA, the CDR3 is TGTGCCAGCACCCGGGGACAGGGTAGGCACGAGCAGTACTTC. Its translation is CASTRGQGRHEQYF.